One and the same sample provided the 6 T cell receptor beta chains below, sequenced in a study of beta chain features in type 1 diabetes (dated by TCRdb to the late 2010s). What the work shows at the level of the full study, not this receptor alone: A moderate but significant shortening of TCRB CDR3 length was observed in type 1 diabetes patients in all four CD4+ subsets.

No cognate antigen is known for these TCRs. The method behind the library was the immunoSEQ multiplex PCR assay. All of the isolated RNA was reverse transcribed with the High Capacity cDNA Reverse Transcription Kit, so expressed TCRB transcripts were sequenced. TCRdb mirrors the immuneACCESS table, restricted to in-frame sequences. Some clones are absent from its copies; in checked studies, under half trace to an unresolved V gene, and the reason for the others is unknown. This sample lists around 260,000 clones; 24% were detected once. The biggest ten clones account for over 0.01% of the sample. Sequencing was carried out using naive CD4+ T cells from blood. This specimen's cell subset or site label, per the study, means: true naive CD4+ T cells. The receptors were gathered from a woman aged 25 to 39 with type 1 diabetes.

This clone was observed a few times. The same CDR3 also results from other DNA sequences found in this sample. The chain carries TRBV30 and TRBJ2-5, with 7 bases fitting TRBD1. CDR1 GTSNPN and CDR2 SVGIG come from the germline V gene (reference sequence). With 5 bases clipped from V and 2 bases from J, the junction kept 2 bases outside the gene matches. The CDR3 contains 12 residues. This CDR3 is CAWGTAQETQYF. CDR3 DNA: TGTGCCTGGGGGACAGCGCAAGAGACCCAGTACTTC.

This chain joins TRBV28 and TRBJ2-3; no clear D gene. V lost 5 bases and J 9 bases, leaving 15 bases between the germline ends. Germline values: CDR1 MDHEN, CDR2 SYDVKM. There are 13 residues in the CDR3. The CDR3 loop reads CASSQTVLGTQYF. CDR3 in DNA: TGTGCCAGCAGTCAGACGGTTCTCGGGACGCAGTATTTT.

This chain connects TRBV7-2 to TRBJ2-3; 9 bases map to TRBD1. Germline V gene data show CDR1 as SGHTA and CDR2 as FQGNSA. The CDR3 covers 14 residues. Trimming at V came to 5 bases and at J to 6 bases, leaving 6 bases not matched to a gene. The CDR3 loop is CASSLGQGGDTQYF. In DNA form, the CDR3 reads TGTGCCAGCAGCCTGGGACAGGGAGGGGATACGCAGTATTTT. Variable domain in full (rest from reference TRBV7-2 and TRBJ2-3): GAGVSQSPSNKVTEKGKDVELRCDPISGHTALYWYRQSLGQGLEFLIYFQGNSAPDKSGLPSDRFSAERTGGSVSTLTIQRTQQEDSAVYLCASSLGQGGDTQYFGPGTRLTVL.

This chain links TRBV14 with TRBJ2-2, with 8 nucleotides matching TRBD2. Trimming at V came to 3 bases and at J to 1 base, leaving 4 bases not matched to a gene. This CDR3 is built from 16 residues. Germline loops: CDR1 SGHDN, CDR2 FVKESK. The CDR3 sequence: CASSHVREGNTGELFF. The DNA for the CDR3 is TGTGCCAGCAGCCATGTCCGGGAGGGGAACACCGGGGAGCTGTTTTTT.

The V and J genes are TRBV15 and TRBJ2-7; a weak D match, TRBD1 (6 bases). Germline assignment: CDR1 LNHNV and CDR2 YYDKDF (reference sequence). V was clipped by 3 bases and J by 2 bases, with 20 bases between them. This CDR3 region has 17 residues. The CDR3 DNA follows: TGTGCCACCAGCAGGGATCTCCAGGGGTCGGTCCCCTACGAGCAGTACTTC. It is translated as CATSRDLQGSVPYEQYF.

This clone was recorded a few times. CDR3 in amino acids: CSVELESGSPKRSYEQYF. The CDR3 DNA is TGCAGCGTTGAGCTCGAAAGCGGGAGCCCAAAACGCTCCTACGAGCAGTACTTC. V and J are TRBV29-1 and TRBJ2-7, with 8 bases aligning to TRBD2. CDR3 length: 18 residues. Germline CDR1 is SQVTM and CDR2 is ANQGSEA. Trimming cost V 3 bases and J 0 bases; bases outside gene matches: 16.